Shown below are 9 T cell receptor beta chains from a single sample sequenced in a study of spatial heterogeneity in lung cancer. A single record per CDR3 protein comes from TCRdb applying MiXCR to the 5' RACE reads. Of 12,000 to 15,000 distinct CDR3 sequences in the sample, around 8% were seen once. The time point: sample taken at primary tumor resection. Unsorted tumor, nontumor lung tissue or cryopreserved PBMC supplied the whole RNA. Sequencing used PBMCs, obtained at surgery. The receptors were sampled from a female donor with early-stage non-small cell lung cancer.

Ten or more counts support this clonotype. The chain recombines TRBV12-5 with TRBJ2-1; no firm D call. Germline V gene data show CDR1 as LGHNT and CDR2 as FRNRAP. The CDR3 has 13 residues. The ends were cut back, 2 bases at V and 8 bases at J, with 10 bases in the middle. The CDR3 reads CASGLTPWDEQFF. As DNA, the CDR3 is TGTGCTAGTGGTTTGACGCCGTGGGATGAGCAGTTCTTC.

The rearrangement links TRBV9 to TRBJ2-2; 10 bases map to TRBD2. The germline V gene encodes CDR1 SGDLS and CDR2 YYNGEE. Unmatched junction bases numbered 10, after V lost 1 base and J lost 4 bases. The CDR3 has 18 residues. The DNA for the CDR3 is TGTGCCAGCAGCGTACACCTGGGACTAGCGAGTCTCACCGGGGAGCTGTTTTTT. It is translated as CASSVHLGLASLTGELFF.

This clonotype was picked up many times. The rearrangement joins TRBV12-3 or TRBV12-4 to TRBJ1-3; no clear D gene. This CDR3 is 12 amino acids long. The V end was cut by 8 bases, the J end by 0 bases, with 5 bases between. CDR3 region: CASGPSGNTIYF. As DNA, the CDR3 is TGTGCCAGCGGGCCCTCTGGAAACACCATATATTTT.

This clonotype was found many times. The gene calls are TRBV7-9 and TRBJ2-5; 9 nucleotides match TRBD1. The CDR3 length is 15 residues. Germline V CDR1 and CDR2: SEHNR, FQNEAQ (reference sequence). V lost 4 bases, J lost 5 bases, and 8 bases stayed unmatched. The CDR3 loop is CASSSAGTGRETQYF. The CDR3, as DNA: TGTGCCAGCAGCTCCGCCGGGACAGGGAGGGAGACCCAGTACTTC.

This clonotype is a singleton in its sample. J is TRBJ2-2 and V is TRBV28, with TRBD2 matching 8 bases. There are 14 residues in the CDR3. V gave up 6 bases and J gave up 7 bases; unmatched junction bases: 7. Looked up from germline, CDR1 is MDHEN and CDR2 is SYDVKM. CDR3 bases: TGTGCCAGCAGCCGCGGGGGGCAGGGCGGGGAGCTGTTTTTT. This gives the protein CASSRGGQGGELFF.

This clonotype has at least ten counts. The chain joins TRBV7-9 to TRBJ2-7; TRBD1 aligns across 8 bases. This CDR3 has 15 residues. Trimming cost V 6 bases and J 4 bases; bases outside gene matches: 11. Germline assignment: CDR1 SEHNR and CDR2 FQNEAQ (reference sequence). As DNA, the CDR3 is TGTGCCAGCAGTTCGGCCCGGGACAGGAGTTACGAGCAGTACTTC. Translation gives CASSSARDRSYEQYF.

The rearrangement uses TRBV7-2 and TRBJ1-5; TRBD1 might be the D (5 bases). The CDR3 consists of 13 residues. The V and J ends lost 4 bases and 5 bases respectively, with 9 bases between them. Germline values: CDR1 SGHTA, CDR2 FQGNSA. CDR3 nucleotides: TGTGCCAGCAGCTCCCAGGGTTATCAGCCCCAGCATTTT. As protein: CASSSQGYQPQHF. The variable domain in full, with the rest retrieved from reference TRBV7-2 and TRBJ1-5, is GAGVSQSPSNKVTEKGKDVELRCDPISGHTALYWYRQSLGQGLEFLIYFQGNSAPDKSGLPSDRFSAERTGGSVSTLTIQRTQQEDSAVYLCASSSQGYQPQHFGDGTRLSIL.

In DNA, the CDR3 is TGTGCCAGCAGCCAAGATCGGCGGGGGGAGCTGTTTTTT. It yields the protein CASSQDRRGELFF. The gene calls are TRBV3-1 and TRBJ2-2; D ambiguous. The CDR3 extends over 13 amino acids. V lost 0 bases, J lost 8 bases, and 7 bases lay in between. CDR1 and CDR2 (germline): LGHDT, YNNKEL (reference sequence).

This clonotype was observed a few times. The J gene is TRBJ2-3, the V gene TRBV28; 10 bases fit TRBD2. CDR3 length equals 16 residues. Germline CDR1 and CDR2: MDHEN and SYDVKM. V dropped 6 bases and J dropped 6; count of bases not matched to a gene: 12. The CDR3 bases are TGTGCCAGCAGCCCCGCTAGCGGGAGAGGAGCGGATACGCAGTATTTT. Translation: CASSPASGRGADTQYF.